This is a list of T cell receptor beta chains from one sample in a study of CD8 T cells in ankylosing spondylitis. Each CDR3 protein is one row after TCRdb ran MiXCR on the 5' RACE reads. The sample has approximately 290,000 distinct CDR3 sequences, about a fifth seen once; the top ten hold roughly 3.6%. The sample consisted of blood, either unsorted or a sorted T cell fraction (not recorded which). These receptors came from a female donor with ankylosing spondylitis or in good health (not recorded which). The CDR3 runs from the conserved cysteine through the conserved F or W. A D gene is named only where the DNA matches it firmly. Only some rows state a clone size, as once, few, many or a class for expanded clones.

>TRBD2|few|TRBV9|TRBJ2-1
TGTGCCAGCAGCGTAGAGGGGCGGGAGGGCCAATCCAATGAGCAGTTCTTC
CASSVEGREGQSNEQFF
>NA|NA|TRBV28|TRBJ1-5
TGTGCCAGCAGTTTACGTCGTGGTATTCAGCCCCAGCATTTT
CASSLRRGIQPQHF
>NA|NA|TRBV6-1|TRBJ1-4
TGTGCCAGTCGGGCAGGTGTAACTAATGAAAAACTGTTTTTT
CASRAGVTNEKLFF
>NA|many|TRBV28|TRBJ1-1
TGTGCCAGCAGGCCCGCAGGGAGGGAGACTGAAGCTTTCTTT
CASRPAGRETEAFF
>NA|NA|TRBV12-3/TRBV12-4|TRBJ2-7
TGTGCCAGCAGGGACATGGGAGGGGGAGGGCAGTACTTC
CASRDMGGGGQYF
>NA|NA|TRBV2|TRBJ2-3
TGTGCCAGCAGTATCCAGCGGGATACGCAGTATTTT
CASSIQRDTQYF
>NA|few|TRBV20-1|TRBJ2-7
TGCAGTGCCGCCAGGGACTCCTACGAGCAGTACTTC
CSAARDSYEQYF
>NA|few|TRBV18|TRBJ1-5
TGTGCCAGCTCACTACAGGGATCTAGCAATCAGCCCCAGCATTTT
CASSLQGSSNQPQHF
>NA|many|TRBV29-1|TRBJ2-1
TGCAGCAGTGGCTCCTACAATGAGCAGTTCTTC
CSSGSYNEQFF
>TRBD1|NA|TRBV2|TRBJ2-7
TGTGCCAGCAGTGGACAGGGGTTTTCCGAGCAGTACTTC
CASSGQGFSEQYF
>NA|NA|TRBV29-1|TRBJ2-7
TGCAGCGTTGAACGAGAGGGGACCTACGAGCAGTACTTC
CSVEREGTYEQYF
>TRBD1|few|TRBV6-1|TRBJ1-1
TGTGCCAGTCAGGGGGCGATGAACACTGAAGCTTTCTTT
CASQGAMNTEAFF
>NA|many|TRBV6-1|TRBJ2-1
TGTGCCAGCAGCGTTACAAGGTTCTCATACAATGAGCAGTTCTTC
CASSVTRFSYNEQFF
>TRBD1|few|TRBV20-1|TRBJ2-5
TGCAGTGCTCTAAGCCGGGACAGGAGGTACCAAGAGACCCAGTACTTC
CSALSRDRRYQETQYF
>TRBD1|NA|TRBV12-3/TRBV12-4|TRBJ1-2
TGTGCCAGCACCGACAGGGAGAAGGGCTACACCTTC
CASTDREKGYTF
>TRBD2|few|TRBV29-1|TRBJ2-1
TGCAGCGTGGGGACTAGCGGGAAGGGTAATGAGCAGTTCTTC
CSVGTSGKGNEQFF
>TRBD2|few|TRBV3-1|TRBJ2-1
TGTGCCAGCAGCCAGTTGGGACTAACGGGGGAGCAGTTCTTC
CASSQLGLTGEQFF
>NA|few|TRBV12-3/TRBV12-4|TRBJ2-3
TGTGCCAGCAGTTTGGGGAGACGGACAGATACGCAGTATTTT
CASSLGRRTDTQYF
>NA|NA|TRBV19|TRBJ1-2
TGTGCCAGTAGTAGGACCGTAGCTAACTATGGCTACACCTTC
CASSRTVANYGYTF